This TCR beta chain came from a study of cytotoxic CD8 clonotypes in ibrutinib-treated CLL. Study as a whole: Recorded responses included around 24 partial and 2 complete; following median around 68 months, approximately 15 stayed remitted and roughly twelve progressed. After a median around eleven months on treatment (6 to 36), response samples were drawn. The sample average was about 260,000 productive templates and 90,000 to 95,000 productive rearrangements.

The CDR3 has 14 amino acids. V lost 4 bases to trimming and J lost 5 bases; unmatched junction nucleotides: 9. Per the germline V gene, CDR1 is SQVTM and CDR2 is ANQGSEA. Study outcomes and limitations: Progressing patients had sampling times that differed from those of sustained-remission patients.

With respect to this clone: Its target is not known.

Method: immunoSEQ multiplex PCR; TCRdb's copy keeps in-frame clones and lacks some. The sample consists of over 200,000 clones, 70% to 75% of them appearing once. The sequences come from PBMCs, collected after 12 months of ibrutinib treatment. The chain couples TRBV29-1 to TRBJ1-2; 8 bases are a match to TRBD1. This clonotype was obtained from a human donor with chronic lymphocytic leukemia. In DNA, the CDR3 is TGCAGCGTTGTTAGGACAGGGAAGGAATATGGCTACACCTTC. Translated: CSVVRTGKEYGYTF.